Described below is a single T cell receptor beta chain sequence and its context. This CDR3 is built from 15 residues. Germline V gives CDR1 MNHEY, CDR2 SVGEGT. Trimming at V came to 0 bases and at J to 2 bases, leaving 1 base not matched to a gene. This entry comes from a study of blood T cell repertoires in COVID-19. At the level of the study: Donors in the United States, Italy and Spain gave samples during acute or convalescent COVID-19.

In the authors' workflow: By means of reference gene primer amplification, nucleated cell counts were estimated. Sequencing used immunoSEQ multiplex PCR; TCRdb keeps in-frame clones, though not all of them. The V and J calls and clone size come from that table; D and trimming were worked out from the DNA. The sample consists of around 140,000 clones, more than 75% of them appearing once. This clonotype originated in a human donor with acute or convalescent COVID-19. The donor label of this sample is uncertain. The chain has TRBV6-2 or TRBV6-3 and TRBJ1-2, with TRBD1 matching 9 bases. The sequenced material came from peripheral blood. The CDR3 here is CASSYSGTGNYGYTF. For the CDR3, the DNA is TGTGCCAGCAGTTACTCAGGGACAGGGAACTATGGCTACACCTTC.